These 3 T cell receptor beta chains share one sample of origin, sequenced in a study of TIL therapy for anti-PD-1-resistant metastatic lung cancer. Sequencing used immunoSEQ v3. Some clones are missing from TCRdb's copy, which holds only in-frame ones; the method was immunoSEQ multiplex PCR. In the table there are around 45,000 clones, around 64% of which are singletons. Stated time point: pre-treatment sample, taken before nivolumab and TIL therapy. The tumor samples were excised metastases, mostly pleural nodules or supraclavicular lymph nodes. Specimen: tumor tissue, collected at baseline. The receptor source for this set is a person between 25 and 80 years old with non-small cell lung cancer.

The table lists this clone with many counts. This chain links TRBV6-4 with TRBJ2-2; tentative D call: TRBD1 (6 bases). This CDR3 region has 18 residues. Germline CDR1 MRHNA, CDR2 SNTAGT. Trimming stripped 4 bases from V and 2 bases from J, with 20 bases between. The CDR3 bases are TGTGCCAGCAGTGGATCCCCCGGGACATCCCTTAACACCGGGGAGCTGTTTTTT. Its translation is CASSGSPGTSLNTGELFF.

In this sample, this clone turned up once. The V and J genes are TRBV5-1 and TRBJ1-2; D is perhaps TRBD1 (6 bases). The length of the CDR3 is 18 residues. V was clipped by 4 bases and J by 2 bases, with 24 bases between them. CDR1 SGHRS and CDR2 YFSETQ come from the germline V gene. DNA for the CDR3: TGCGCCAGCAGCGTATACGAAATTAGTGGGGGCGCGAACTATGGCTACACCTTC. As protein: CASSVYEISGGANYGYTF.

This clone showed up just a few times. The chain combines TRBV6-1 with TRBJ1-5; no reliable D call. CDR1 MNHNS and CDR2 SASEGT come from the germline V gene. The CDR3 is made up of 11 amino acids. Trimming pared 3 bases from V and 4 bases from J, leaving 1 base between. This CDR3 is CASSENQPQHF. CDR3 nucleotides: TGTGCCAGCAGTGAGAATCAGCCCCAGCATTTT.